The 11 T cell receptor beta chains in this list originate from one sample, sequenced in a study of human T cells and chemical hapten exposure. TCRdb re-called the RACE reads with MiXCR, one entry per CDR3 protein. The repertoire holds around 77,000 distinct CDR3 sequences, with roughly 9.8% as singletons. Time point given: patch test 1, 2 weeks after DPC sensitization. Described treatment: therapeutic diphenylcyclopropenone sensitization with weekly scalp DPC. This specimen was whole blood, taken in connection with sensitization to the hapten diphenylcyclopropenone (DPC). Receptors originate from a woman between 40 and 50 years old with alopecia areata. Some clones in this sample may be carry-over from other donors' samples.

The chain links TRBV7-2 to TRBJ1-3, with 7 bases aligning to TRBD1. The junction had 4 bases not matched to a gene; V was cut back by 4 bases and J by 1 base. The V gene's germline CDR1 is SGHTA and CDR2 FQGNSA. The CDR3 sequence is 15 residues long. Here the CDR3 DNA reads TGTGCCAGCAGCTCGACAGGGTTTTCTGGAAACACCATATATTTT. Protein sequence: CASSSTGFSGNTIYF.

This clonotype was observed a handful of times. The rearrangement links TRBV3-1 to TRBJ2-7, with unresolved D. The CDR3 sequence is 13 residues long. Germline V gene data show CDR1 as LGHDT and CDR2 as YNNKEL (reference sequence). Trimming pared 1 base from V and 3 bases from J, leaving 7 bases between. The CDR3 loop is CASSQGPIYEQYF. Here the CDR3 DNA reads TGTGCCAGCAGCCAAGGACCGATCTACGAGCAGTACTTC.

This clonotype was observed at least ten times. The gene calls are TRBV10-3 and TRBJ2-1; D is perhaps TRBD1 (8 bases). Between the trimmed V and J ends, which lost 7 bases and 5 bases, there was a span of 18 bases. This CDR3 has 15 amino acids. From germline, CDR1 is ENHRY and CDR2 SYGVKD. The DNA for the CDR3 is TGTGCCATCACTGCGACTAGCAGGGGGCACAATGAGCAGTTCTTC. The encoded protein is CAITATSRGHNEQFF.

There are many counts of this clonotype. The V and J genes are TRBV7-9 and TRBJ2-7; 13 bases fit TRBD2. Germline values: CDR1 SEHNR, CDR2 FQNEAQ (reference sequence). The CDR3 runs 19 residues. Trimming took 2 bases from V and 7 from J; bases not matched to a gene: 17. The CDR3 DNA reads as TGTGCCAGCAGCTTATCCACGGAGGGACTAGCGGGGCGAAGAGTAGAGCAGTACTTC. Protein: CASSLSTEGLAGRRVEQYF.

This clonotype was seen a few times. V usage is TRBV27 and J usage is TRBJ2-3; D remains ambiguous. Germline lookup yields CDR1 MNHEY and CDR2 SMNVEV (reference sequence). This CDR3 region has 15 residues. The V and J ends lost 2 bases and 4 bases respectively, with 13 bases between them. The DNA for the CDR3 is TGTGCCAGCAGTTTAGTTGATGGAAGGGCAGATACGCAGTATTTT. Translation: CASSLVDGRADTQYF.

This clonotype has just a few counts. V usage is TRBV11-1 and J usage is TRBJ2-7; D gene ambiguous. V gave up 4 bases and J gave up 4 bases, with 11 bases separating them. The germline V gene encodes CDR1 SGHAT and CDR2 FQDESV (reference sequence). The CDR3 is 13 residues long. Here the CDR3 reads CASSSSDRYEQYF. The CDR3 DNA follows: TGTGCCAGCAGCTCCTCGGACCGGTACGAGCAGTACTTC.

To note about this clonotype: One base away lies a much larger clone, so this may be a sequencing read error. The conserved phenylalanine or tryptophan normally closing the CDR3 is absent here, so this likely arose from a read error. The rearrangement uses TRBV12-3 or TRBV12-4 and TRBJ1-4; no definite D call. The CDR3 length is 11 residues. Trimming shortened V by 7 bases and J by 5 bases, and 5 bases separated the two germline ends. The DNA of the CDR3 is TGTGCCAGCACCCGGAATGAAAAACTGTTTATT. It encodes CASTRNEKLFI.

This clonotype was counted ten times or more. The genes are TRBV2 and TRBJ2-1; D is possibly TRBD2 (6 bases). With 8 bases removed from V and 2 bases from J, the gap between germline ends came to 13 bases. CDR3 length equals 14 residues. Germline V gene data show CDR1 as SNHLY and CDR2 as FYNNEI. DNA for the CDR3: TGTGCCAGCGAGGGAGGCTCAGCCTACAATGAGCAGTTCTTC. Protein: CASEGGSAYNEQFF. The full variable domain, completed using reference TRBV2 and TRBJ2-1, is EPEVTQTPSHQVTQMGQEVILRCVPISNHLYFYWYRQILGQKVEFLVSFYNNEISEKSEIFDDQFSVERPDGSNFTLKIRSTKLEDSAMYFCASEGGSAYNEQFFGPGTRLTVL.

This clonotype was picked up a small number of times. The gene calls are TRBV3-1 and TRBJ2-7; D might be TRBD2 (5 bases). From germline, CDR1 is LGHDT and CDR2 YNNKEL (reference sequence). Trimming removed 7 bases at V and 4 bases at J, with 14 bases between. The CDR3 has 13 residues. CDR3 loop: CASTRHPGYEQYF. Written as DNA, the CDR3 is TGTGCCAGCACGCGACACCCGGGGTACGAGCAGTACTTC.

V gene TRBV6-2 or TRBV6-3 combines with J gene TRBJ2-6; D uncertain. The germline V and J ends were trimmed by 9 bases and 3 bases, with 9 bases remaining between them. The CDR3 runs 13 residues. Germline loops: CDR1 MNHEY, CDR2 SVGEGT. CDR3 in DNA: TGTGCCAGTCGGACGAATGGGGCCAACGTCCTGACTTTC. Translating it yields CASRTNGANVLTF.

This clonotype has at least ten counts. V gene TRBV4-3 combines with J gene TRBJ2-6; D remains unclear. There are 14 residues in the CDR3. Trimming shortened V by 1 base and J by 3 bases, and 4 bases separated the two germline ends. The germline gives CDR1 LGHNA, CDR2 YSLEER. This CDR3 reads CASSQGGGANVLTF. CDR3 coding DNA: TGCGCCAGCAGCCAAGGGGGTGGGGCCAACGTCCTGACTTTC.